These T cell receptor beta chains were read from a single sample in a study of TIL therapy for anti-PD-1-resistant metastatic lung cancer. Generated by immunoSEQ multiplex PCR, the TCRdb table keeps only in-frame clones and is missing some. The data contain more than 20,000 clones, 78% of them singletons. The input for sequencing was blood, taken at baseline. The receptors were sampled from a person between 25 and 80 years old with non-small cell lung cancer. Each CDR3 is given with its conserved first and last residue. D genes are given only for firm matches. Size values are once, few and many counts, or a class for expanded clones, and some rows have none.

V gene: TRBV9
clone size: -
J gene: TRBJ1-2
D gene: TRBD1
CDR3 DNA: TGTGCCAGCAGCGTTGCCGGGACAGGCTATGGCTACACCTTC
CDR3 protein: CASSVAGTGYGYTF

V gene: TRBV5-1
clone size: few
J gene: TRBJ2-2
D gene: TRBD1
CDR3 DNA: TGCGCCAGCAGCTTGGTGACAGGGTCTTTGACTTACACCGGGGAGCTGTTTTTT
CDR3 protein: CASSLVTGSLTYTGELFF

V gene: TRBV5-4
clone size: -
J gene: TRBJ2-5
D gene: TRBD1
CDR3 DNA: TGTGCCAGCAGCCCGACAGGGAACCAAGAGACCCAGTACTTC
CDR3 protein: CASSPTGNQETQYF

V gene: TRBV29-1
clone size: -
J gene: TRBJ2-3
D gene: -
CDR3 DNA: TGCAGCATACGATCGAGGCAGATCACAGATACGCAGTATTTT
CDR3 protein: CSIRSRQITDTQYF

V gene: TRBV9
clone size: -
J gene: TRBJ1-1
D gene: TRBD1
CDR3 DNA: TGTGCCAGCAGCGCGCAGGGGGCTGGAACTGAAGCTTTCTTT
CDR3 protein: CASSAQGAGTEAFF

V gene: TRBV20-1
clone size: -
J gene: TRBJ2-7
D gene: -
CDR3 DNA: TGCAGTGCTAGGGGGGGAGTTGAGCAGTACTTC
CDR3 protein: CSARGGVEQYF

V gene: TRBV1
clone size: -
J gene: TRBJ2-1
D gene: -
CDR3 DNA: TGCACCAGCAGCCAGGGTGAGAGCGGGGGGTACAATGAGCAGTTCTTC
CDR3 protein: CTSSQGESGGYNEQFF

V gene: TRBV30
clone size: -
J gene: TRBJ2-1
D gene: -
CDR3 DNA: TGTGCCTGGAGTGTACTTAATGAGCAGTTCTTC
CDR3 protein: CAWSVLNEQFF

V gene: TRBV27
clone size: -
J gene: TRBJ2-5
D gene: TRBD2
CDR3 DNA: TGTGCCAGCAGTTTACTAGCGGGGGGAGAGACCCAGTACTTC
CDR3 protein: CASSLLAGGETQYF

V gene: TRBV6-6
clone size: -
J gene: TRBJ1-3
D gene: -
CDR3 DNA: TGTGCCAGCAGTTACGGGGCGGCTGGAAACACCATATATTTT
CDR3 protein: CASSYGAAGNTIYF

V gene: TRBV4-1
clone size: -
J gene: TRBJ2-7
D gene: -
CDR3 DNA: TGCGCCAGCAGCCACGTTGTGGGGGGCCAGTTTGGCTCCTACGAGCAGTACTTC
CDR3 protein: CASSHVVGGQFGSYEQYF

V gene: TRBV5-1
clone size: -
J gene: TRBJ1-5
D gene: -
CDR3 DNA: TGCGCCAGCAGCTTGACCCCGGGCAATCAGCCCCAGCATTTT
CDR3 protein: CASSLTPGNQPQHF

V gene: TRBV28
clone size: -
J gene: TRBJ2-2
D gene: TRBD1
CDR3 DNA: TGTGCCAGCAGTGCAACCTGGACAGGGGGTCTTGAGTTGGTGAACACCGGGGAGCTGTTTTTT
CDR3 protein: CASSATWTGGLELVNTGELFF

V gene: TRBV2
clone size: -
J gene: TRBJ1-4
D gene: -
CDR3 DNA: TGTGCCAGCATTAAGGAAAGCGGTCGGGAAAAACTGTTTTTT
CDR3 protein: CASIKESGREKLFF

V gene: TRBV5-1
clone size: -
J gene: TRBJ2-3
D gene: -
CDR3 DNA: TGCGCCAGCAGCTTACTAGCATATAGCACAGATACGCAGTATTTT
CDR3 protein: CASSLLAYSTDTQYF

V gene: TRBV7-9
clone size: -
J gene: TRBJ2-3
D gene: -
CDR3 DNA: TGTGCCAGCAGCTTCGGACCCGACGTGTTAAATACGCAGTATTTT
CDR3 protein: CASSFGPDVLNTQYF

V gene: TRBV28
clone size: -
J gene: TRBJ1-1
D gene: -
CDR3 DNA: TGTGCCAGCAGTTGGGCGGGATGGGAAGCTTTCTTT
CDR3 protein: CASSWAGWEAFF

V gene: TRBV10-3
clone size: few
J gene: TRBJ2-5
D gene: TRBD1
CDR3 DNA: TGTGCCATCAGTGAGTCTCAAGGGACAGGGAAAGAGACCCAGTACTTC
CDR3 protein: CAISESQGTGKETQYF

V gene: TRBV19
clone size: -
J gene: TRBJ2-2
D gene: -
CDR3 DNA: TGTGCCAGTAGTCAAGCAGGGATACACACCGGGGAGCTGTTTTTT
CDR3 protein: CASSQAGIHTGELFF

V gene: TRBV11-2
clone size: -
J gene: TRBJ2-7
D gene: TRBD1
CDR3 DNA: TGTGCCAGCAGCACCCAGGACAGGGGGCATGAGCAGTACTTC
CDR3 protein: CASSTQDRGHEQYF

V gene: TRBV5-1
clone size: -
J gene: TRBJ1-1
D gene: -
CDR3 DNA: TGCGCCAGCAGCTTGGACATGAACACTGAAGCTTTCTTT
CDR3 protein: CASSLDMNTEAFF

V gene: TRBV6-1
clone size: -
J gene: TRBJ2-7
D gene: -
CDR3 DNA: TGTGCCAGCAGAGAGACAGGAGAACTGGGGGAGCAGTACTTC
CDR3 protein: CASRETGELGEQYF

V gene: TRBV5-1
clone size: -
J gene: TRBJ2-5
D gene: -
CDR3 DNA: TGCGCCAGCAGCTTTGGCGGAGGGCGAGAGACCCAGTACTTC
CDR3 protein: CASSFGGGRETQYF

V gene: TRBV11-3
clone size: few
J gene: TRBJ1-1
D gene: -
CDR3 DNA: TGTGCCAGCAGCCAAGAGGGGGACACTGAAGCTTTCTTT
CDR3 protein: CASSQEGDTEAFF

V gene: TRBV27
clone size: -
J gene: TRBJ2-5
D gene: TRBD2
CDR3 DNA: TGTGCCAGCAGTTTTGTTCCGTCTAGCGGGGGCCAAGAGACCCAGTACTTC
CDR3 protein: CASSFVPSSGGQETQYF

V gene: TRBV11-2
clone size: few
J gene: TRBJ2-5
D gene: -
CDR3 DNA: TGTGCCAGCAGCTATACTAGTGGGTCTGGTGAGACCCAGTACTTC
CDR3 protein: CASSYTSGSGETQYF

V gene: TRBV2
clone size: medium-sized
J gene: TRBJ2-3
D gene: -
CDR3 DNA: TGTGCCAGAAAGGCCCCAGATACGCAGTATTTT
CDR3 protein: CARKAPDTQYF

V gene: TRBV19
clone size: -
J gene: TRBJ1-1
D gene: -
CDR3 DNA: TGTGCCAGTATCCTTGATCGAAGGAGCACTGAAGCTTTCTTT
CDR3 protein: CASILDRRSTEAFF

V gene: TRBV6-5
clone size: -
J gene: TRBJ2-7
D gene: TRBD2
CDR3 DNA: TGTGCCAGTGGGAGACTAGCGGGCTCCTACGAGCAGTACTTC
CDR3 protein: CASGRLAGSYEQYF

V gene: TRBV12-2
clone size: -
J gene: TRBJ2-1
D gene: -
CDR3 DNA: TGTGCAAGTCTCATTCACGACGGACTAGCGGGAATAAGCTCCTACAATGAGCAGTTCTTC
CDR3 protein: CASLIHDGLAGISSYNEQFF

V gene: TRBV7-9
clone size: -
J gene: TRBJ1-2
D gene: -
CDR3 DNA: TGTGCCAGCAGCTTAGCGCGCGGGAGGGAGTTTGGCTACACCTTC
CDR3 protein: CASSLARGREFGYTF

V gene: TRBV5-1
clone size: -
J gene: TRBJ2-3
D gene: -
CDR3 DNA: TGCGCCAGCAGCTTGGCCGCGCTAGTTTTGGATACGCAGTATTTT
CDR3 protein: CASSLAALVLDTQYF

V gene: TRBV6-6
clone size: -
J gene: TRBJ1-5
D gene: -
CDR3 DNA: TGTGCCGCGAGGGGCGGATATCAAAGCAATCAGCCCCAGCATTTT
CDR3 protein: CAARGGYQSNQPQHF

V gene: TRBV5-8
clone size: -
J gene: TRBJ1-5
D gene: -
CDR3 DNA: TGTGCCAGCAGCTTGTGGGGAGAGACCAATCAGCCCCAGCATTTT
CDR3 protein: CASSLWGETNQPQHF

V gene: TRBV6-1
clone size: -
J gene: TRBJ2-7
D gene: -
CDR3 DNA: TGTGCCAGCAGTGAAGGGGGCTCCTACGAGCAGTACTTC
CDR3 protein: CASSEGGSYEQYF

V gene: TRBV28
clone size: -
J gene: TRBJ2-6
D gene: -
CDR3 DNA: TGTGCCAGCAGTTTATCGGAGGGAAGAAGTGAAACCAACGTCCTGACTTTC
CDR3 protein: CASSLSEGRSETNVLTF

V gene: TRBV7-6
clone size: few
J gene: TRBJ2-2
D gene: -
CDR3 DNA: TGTGCCAGCAGCTCCCAAACCGGGGAGCTGTTTTTT
CDR3 protein: CASSSQTGELFF

V gene: TRBV6-4
clone size: -
J gene: TRBJ2-7
D gene: TRBD2
CDR3 DNA: TGTGCCAGCAGTGAGGAACTAGCGGGAGGGTACGAGCAGTACTTC
CDR3 protein: CASSEELAGGYEQYF

V gene: TRBV7-6
clone size: -
J gene: TRBJ1-1
D gene: -
CDR3 DNA: TGTGCCAGCATGGGGGGGGCGGGGAACACTGAAGCTTTCTTT
CDR3 protein: CASMGGAGNTEAFF

V gene: TRBV27
clone size: -
J gene: TRBJ1-5
D gene: -
CDR3 DNA: TGTGCCAGCAGTTTAATTTCTGGGTATCAGCCCCAGCATTTT
CDR3 protein: CASSLISGYQPQHF

V gene: TRBV13
clone size: -
J gene: TRBJ2-7
D gene: TRBD1
CDR3 DNA: TGTGCCAGCAGCCCAGGACAGGGTATCTACGAGCAGTACTTC
CDR3 protein: CASSPGQGIYEQYF

V gene: TRBV7-2
clone size: -
J gene: TRBJ1-2
D gene: -
CDR3 DNA: TGTGCCAGCAGCCAGAGAGGGAGAGATGGCTACACCTTC
CDR3 protein: CASSQRGRDGYTF

V gene: TRBV19
clone size: -
J gene: TRBJ2-7
D gene: TRBD2
CDR3 DNA: TGTGCCAGTAGTATATTGGCTAGCGGGAGCTACGAGCAGTACTTC
CDR3 protein: CASSILASGSYEQYF

V gene: TRBV7-3
clone size: -
J gene: TRBJ1-1
D gene: TRBD1
CDR3 DNA: TGTGCCAGCAGCTTCGGGACAGACCACACTGAAGCTTTCTTT
CDR3 protein: CASSFGTDHTEAFF

V gene: TRBV6-5
clone size: few
J gene: TRBJ2-7
D gene: TRBD1
CDR3 DNA: TGTGCCAGCAGCCCTCCGGGACAGGCTTCCTACGAGCAGTACTTC
CDR3 protein: CASSPPGQASYEQYF

V gene: TRBV19
clone size: -
J gene: TRBJ1-1
D gene: TRBD1
CDR3 DNA: TGTGCCAGTAGTTCCTTAGGACAGGGGAGTGTGGTGAACACTGAAGCTTTCTTT
CDR3 protein: CASSSLGQGSVVNTEAFF

V gene: TRBV7-8
clone size: -
J gene: TRBJ2-3
D gene: -
CDR3 DNA: TGTGCCAGCAGCCCAGGACAGCTACCCACAGATACGCAGTATTTT
CDR3 protein: CASSPGQLPTDTQYF

V gene: TRBV15
clone size: -
J gene: TRBJ1-2
D gene: -
CDR3 DNA: TGTGCCGCCGCCAGCGGGGGGGCTCTCTATGGCTACACCTTC
CDR3 protein: CAAASGGALYGYTF

V gene: TRBV4-3
clone size: -
J gene: TRBJ2-1
D gene: TRBD2
CDR3 DNA: TGCGCCAGCAGCCAAGAAACTAGCGGGAGGTTCCTTAGCTCCTACAATGAGCAGTTCTTC
CDR3 protein: CASSQETSGRFLSSYNEQFF

V gene: TRBV4-1
clone size: -
J gene: TRBJ1-4
D gene: -
CDR3 DNA: TGCGCCAGCAGCCAAGATCCGTGGGGCGGTGAAAAACTGTTTTTT
CDR3 protein: CASSQDPWGGEKLFF

V gene: TRBV5-6
clone size: -
J gene: TRBJ2-6
D gene: -
CDR3 DNA: TGTGCCAGCAGCCTTGACGGGTCACCTAACTGGGCCAACGTCCTGACTTTC
CDR3 protein: CASSLDGSPNWANVLTF

V gene: TRBV5-1
clone size: -
J gene: TRBJ2-4
D gene: TRBD2
CDR3 DNA: TGCGCCAGCAGCTTGGAGGGACTAGCGGGAGTGAACATTCAGTACTTC
CDR3 protein: CASSLEGLAGVNIQYF

V gene: TRBV6-1
clone size: -
J gene: TRBJ2-5
D gene: TRBD2
CDR3 DNA: TGTGCCAGCAGTGAATGGGGTAGCGGGAGTGAGACCCAGTACTTC
CDR3 protein: CASSEWGSGSETQYF

V gene: TRBV6-5
clone size: -
J gene: TRBJ1-1
D gene: -
CDR3 DNA: TGTGCCAGCGTAGGGGCGACTGAAGCTTTCTTT
CDR3 protein: CASVGATEAFF

V gene: TRBV19
clone size: -
J gene: TRBJ1-4
D gene: -
CDR3 DNA: TGTGCCAGTAGGATCTTACGAACAAATGAAAAACTGTTTTTT
CDR3 protein: CASRILRTNEKLFF

V gene: TRBV5-4
clone size: -
J gene: TRBJ1-2
D gene: TRBD1
CDR3 DNA: TGTGCCAGCAGCAGAGGGGGCACCTATGGCTACACCTTC
CDR3 protein: CASSRGGTYGYTF